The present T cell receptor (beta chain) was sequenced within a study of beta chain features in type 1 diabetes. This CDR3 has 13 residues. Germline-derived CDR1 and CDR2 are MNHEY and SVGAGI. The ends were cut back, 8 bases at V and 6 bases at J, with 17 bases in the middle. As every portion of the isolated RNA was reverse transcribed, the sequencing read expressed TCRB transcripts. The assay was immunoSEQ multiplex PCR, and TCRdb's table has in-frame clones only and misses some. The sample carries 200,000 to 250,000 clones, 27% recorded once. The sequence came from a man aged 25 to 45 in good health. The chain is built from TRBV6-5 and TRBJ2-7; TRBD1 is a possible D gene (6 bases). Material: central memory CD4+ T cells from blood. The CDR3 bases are TGTGCCAGCCAGGACATCAGGGGCTCCGAGCAGTACTTC. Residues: CASQDIRGSEQYF.